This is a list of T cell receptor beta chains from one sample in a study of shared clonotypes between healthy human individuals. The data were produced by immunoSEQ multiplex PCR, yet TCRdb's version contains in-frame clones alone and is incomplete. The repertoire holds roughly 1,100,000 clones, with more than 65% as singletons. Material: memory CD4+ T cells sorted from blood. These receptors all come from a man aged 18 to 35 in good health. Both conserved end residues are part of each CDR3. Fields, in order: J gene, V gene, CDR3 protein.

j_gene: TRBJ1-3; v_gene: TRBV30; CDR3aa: CAWSEGGSGNTIYF
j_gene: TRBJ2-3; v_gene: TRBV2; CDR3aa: CASSRTSVTQYF
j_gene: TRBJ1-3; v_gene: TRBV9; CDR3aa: CASSAFPGNTIYF
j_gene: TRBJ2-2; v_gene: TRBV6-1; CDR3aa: CASTATSDDTGELFF
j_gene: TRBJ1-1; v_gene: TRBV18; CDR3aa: CASSPGLANTEAFF
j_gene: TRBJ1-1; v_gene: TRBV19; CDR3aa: CASSIGRDRNTEAFF
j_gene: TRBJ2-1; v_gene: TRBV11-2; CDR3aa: CASSLGSGSSYNEQFF
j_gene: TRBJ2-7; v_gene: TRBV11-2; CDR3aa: CASRPTGGHLDEQYF
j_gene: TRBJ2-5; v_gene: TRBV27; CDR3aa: CASYSGRAGETQYF
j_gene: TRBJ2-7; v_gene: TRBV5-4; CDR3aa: CASSLNAGVGEQYF
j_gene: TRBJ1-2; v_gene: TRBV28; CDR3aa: CASSQGGNYGYTF
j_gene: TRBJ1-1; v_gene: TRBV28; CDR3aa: CASSLSSSEAFF
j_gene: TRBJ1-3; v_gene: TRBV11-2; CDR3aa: CASSLGTGLGNTIYF
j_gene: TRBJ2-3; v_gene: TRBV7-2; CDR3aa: CASSLFPTGLASDTQYF
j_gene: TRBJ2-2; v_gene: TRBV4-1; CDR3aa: CASSQERLAGKTGELFF
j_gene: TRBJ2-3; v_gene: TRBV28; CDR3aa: CASRGWGSSTDTQYF
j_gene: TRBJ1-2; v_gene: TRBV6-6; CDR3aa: CASSYRPQASNYGYTF
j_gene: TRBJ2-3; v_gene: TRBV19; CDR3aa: CASSIRNSGRAIDTQYF
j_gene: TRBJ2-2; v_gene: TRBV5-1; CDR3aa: CASSFAGTGVSGELFF
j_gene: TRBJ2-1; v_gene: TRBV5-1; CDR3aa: CASRLDLRLAGGSGYNEQFF
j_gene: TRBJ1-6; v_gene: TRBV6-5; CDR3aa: CASSLVSDSPLHF
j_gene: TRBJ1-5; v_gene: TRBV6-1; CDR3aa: CASRGTGGQPQHF
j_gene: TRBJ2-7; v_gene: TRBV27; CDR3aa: CASRPSGGSAGEQYF